This T cell receptor (beta chain) was observed in a study of CD8+CD57+ T cells in acquired aplastic anemia. The template used for profiling TCR beta VDJ and CDR3 was genomic DNA. TCRdb re-called the reads with MiXCR, one entry per CDR3 protein. The sample includes just over 150,000 distinct CDR3 sequences, 40% to 60% seen only once; the top ten take over 25%. It was patients with CD8+CD57+ cell expansion by flow cytometry who were chosen for sequencing. CDR3 size: 15 residues. Germline values: CDR1 KGHSH, CDR2 LQKENI. With 3 bases clipped from V and 7 bases from J, the junction kept 8 bases outside the gene matches.

The chain is built from TRBV18 and TRBJ1-2; the match to TRBD1 covers 10 bases. This clonotype was sampled from a human donor with aplastic anemia. Sequenced input: sorted CD4+, CD8+, or CD8+CD57+ T cells (not recorded which) from PBMCs. CDR3 sequence: CASSPSTGGDSGYTF. CDR3 coding DNA: TGTGCCAGCTCACCTTCGACAGGGGGCGATTCTGGCTACACCTTC.